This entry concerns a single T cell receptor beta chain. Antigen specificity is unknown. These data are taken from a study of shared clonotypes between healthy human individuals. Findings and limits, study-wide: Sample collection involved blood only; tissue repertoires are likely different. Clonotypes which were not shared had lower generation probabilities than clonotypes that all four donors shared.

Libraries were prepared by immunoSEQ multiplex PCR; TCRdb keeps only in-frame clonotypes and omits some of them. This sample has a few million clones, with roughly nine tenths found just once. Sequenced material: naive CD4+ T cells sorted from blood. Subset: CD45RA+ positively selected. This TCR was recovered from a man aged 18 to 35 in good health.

CDR3 in amino acids: CASTREVRFQETQYF. As DNA, the CDR3 is TGTGCCAGCACCCGAGAGGTCCGTTTCCAAGAGACCCAGTACTTC. V gene TRBV7-9 combines with J gene TRBJ2-5; D remains ambiguous. V shed 7 bases and J shed 1 base, with 16 bases lying between them. The germline V gene encodes CDR1 SEHNR and CDR2 FQNEAQ (reference sequence). The CDR3 is 15 amino acids.